The rows below give T cell receptor beta chains drawn from one sample of a study of blood T cell repertoires in COVID-19. Libraries were prepared by immunoSEQ multiplex PCR; TCRdb keeps only in-frame clonotypes and omits some of them. The data contain 120,000 or so clones, roughly four fifths of them seen just once; the ten biggest clones take up 16%. Specimen: peripheral blood. These receptors all come from a woman aged 55-70 years with acute or convalescent COVID-19. Each CDR3 is given with its conserved first and last residue. Each record gives: V gene, D gene, J gene, clone size, CDR3 DNA, CDR3 protein. The D gene is left open where the match is weak. Only some rows state a clone size, as once, few, many or a class for expanded clones.

TRBV25-1,NA,TRBJ1-2,NA,TGTGCCAGCAGTGAGGGGACACACCCGGGTAACTATGGCTACACCTTC,CASSEGTHPGNYGYTF
TRBV7-3,NA,TRBJ2-5,NA,TGTGCCAGCAGCTTAATGGGGCAGTCCGAAGAGACCCAGTACTTC,CASSLMGQSEETQYF
TRBV4-3,TRBD2,TRBJ2-1,NA,TGCGCCAGCAGCCAATCCTGGACTAGCGGGGGGAATGAGCAGTTCTTC,CASSQSWTSGGNEQFF
TRBV7-6,NA,TRBJ2-1,NA,TGTGCCAGCAGCGGACAGACAGTTGAGCAGTTCTTC,CASSGQTVEQFF
TRBV14,TRBD1,TRBJ2-6,NA,TGTGCCAGCAGCCGACAGGGTTCGTCTGGGGCCAACGTCCTGACTTTC,CASSRQGSSGANVLTF
TRBV4-2,TRBD2,TRBJ2-5,few,TGTGCCAGCAGCCAAGGGGCTGTAGCGGGGGGGCCTGGGGAGACCCAGTACTTC,CASSQGAVAGGPGETQYF
TRBV6-6,NA,TRBJ1-5,NA,TGTGCCAGCAGTTTATCCGGTAGCAATCAGCCCCAGCATTTT,CASSLSGSNQPQHF
TRBV11-2,TRBD1,TRBJ2-7,NA,TGTGCCAGCAGCTTATATCAGGGGGCGGTCTACGAGCAGTACTTC,CASSLYQGAVYEQYF
TRBV6-6,TRBD2,TRBJ2-7,NA,TGTGCCAGCAGTTACTCGACTAGCGGGGCCTACGAGCAGTACTTC,CASSYSTSGAYEQYF
TRBV11-3,TRBD1,TRBJ2-3,NA,TGTGCCAGCAGCCAGGGACAGGGGGCTAGTTTGGATACGCAGTATTTT,CASSQGQGASLDTQYF
TRBV7-2,NA,TRBJ1-5,NA,TGTGCCAGCAGCTTAGATCTGCGTCAGCCCCAGCATTTT,CASSLDLRQPQHF
TRBV10-3,NA,TRBJ1-1,NA,TGTGCCATCAGTGAGTCCGGGTCCACTGAAGCTTTCTTT,CAISESGSTEAFF
TRBV6-5,NA,TRBJ1-1,NA,TGTGCCAGCACCCAGACAGTGAACACTGAAGCTTTCTTT,CASTQTVNTEAFF
TRBV5-6,TRBD1,TRBJ2-1,NA,TGTGCCAGCAGCTTACGGACAGGGAGCTCCTACAATGAGCAGTTCTTC,CASSLRTGSSYNEQFF
TRBV20-1,TRBD1,TRBJ1-6,NA,TGCAGTGCTAGTGCCGGGACAGGCAATAATTCACCCCTCCACTTT,CSASAGTGNNSPLHF